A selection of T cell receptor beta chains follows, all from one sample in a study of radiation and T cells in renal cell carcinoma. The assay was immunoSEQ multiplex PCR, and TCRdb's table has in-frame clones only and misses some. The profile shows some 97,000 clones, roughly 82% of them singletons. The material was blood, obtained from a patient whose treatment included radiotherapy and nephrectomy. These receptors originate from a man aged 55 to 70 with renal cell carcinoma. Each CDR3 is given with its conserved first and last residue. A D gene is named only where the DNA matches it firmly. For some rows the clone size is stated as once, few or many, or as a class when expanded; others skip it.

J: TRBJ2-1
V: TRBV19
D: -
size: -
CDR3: CASRSQGYYNEQFF
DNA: TGTGCCAGTAGGAGCCAGGGGTACTACAATGAGCAGTTCTTC

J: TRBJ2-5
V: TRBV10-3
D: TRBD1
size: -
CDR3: CAISIRDSQETQYF
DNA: TGTGCCATCAGTATAAGGGACAGCCAAGAGACCCAGTACTTC

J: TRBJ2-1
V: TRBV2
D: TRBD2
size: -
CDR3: CASRADPGLAGGEQFF
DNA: TGTGCCAGCAGGGCCGATCCGGGACTAGCGGGAGGTGAGCAGTTCTTC

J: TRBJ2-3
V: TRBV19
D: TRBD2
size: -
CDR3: CASSVSGTTLSTDTQYF
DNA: TGTGCCAGTAGTGTCTCCGGGACTACCTTAAGCACAGATACGCAGTATTTT

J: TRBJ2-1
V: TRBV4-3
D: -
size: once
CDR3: CASSQDRVVDSYYNEQFF
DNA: TGCGCCAGCAGCCAAGATCGGGTTGTGGACTCTTATTACAATGAGCAGTTCTTC

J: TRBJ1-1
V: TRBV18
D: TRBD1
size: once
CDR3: CASSPPNRGGAFF
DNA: TGTGCCAGCTCACCACCGAACAGGGGAGGAGCTTTCTTT

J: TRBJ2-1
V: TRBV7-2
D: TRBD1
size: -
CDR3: CASSPHRDSNEQFF
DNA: TGTGCCAGCAGCCCCCACCGGGACAGTAATGAGCAGTTCTTC

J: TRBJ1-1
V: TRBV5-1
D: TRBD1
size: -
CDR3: CASSPQGANTEAFF
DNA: TGCGCCAGCAGCCCACAGGGGGCGAACACTGAAGCTTTCTTT

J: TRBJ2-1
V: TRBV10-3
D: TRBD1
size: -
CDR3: CAIRSDRSSYNEQFF
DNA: TGTGCCATCAGATCGGACAGGAGCTCCTACAATGAGCAGTTCTTC

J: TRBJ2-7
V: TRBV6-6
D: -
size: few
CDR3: CAAGAGAAPEQYF
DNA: TGTGCCGCAGGGGCAGGGGCCGCTCCAGAGCAGTACTTC

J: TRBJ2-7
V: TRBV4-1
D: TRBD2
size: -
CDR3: CASSQLSGNPYEQYF
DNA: TGCGCCAGCAGCCAACTTAGCGGGAATCCTTACGAGCAGTACTTC

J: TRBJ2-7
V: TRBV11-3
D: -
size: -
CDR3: CASSSRDGSSYEQYF
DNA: TGTGCCAGCAGCTCGAGGGACGGGAGCTCCTACGAGCAGTACTTC

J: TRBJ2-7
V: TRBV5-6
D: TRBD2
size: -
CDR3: CASSDTGLAYEQYF
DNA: TGTGCCAGCAGCGATACGGGACTAGCCTACGAGCAGTACTTC

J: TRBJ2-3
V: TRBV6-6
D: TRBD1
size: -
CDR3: CASSYGQGGTDTQYF
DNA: TGTGCCAGCAGTTACGGACAGGGAGGCACAGATACGCAGTATTTT

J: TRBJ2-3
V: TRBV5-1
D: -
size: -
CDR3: CASRYRSGARTDTQYF
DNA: TGCGCCAGCAGATACCGGTCGGGGGCCCGCACAGATACGCAGTATTTT

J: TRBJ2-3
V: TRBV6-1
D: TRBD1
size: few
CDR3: CASRLGTGGAPTQYF
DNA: TGTGCCAGCAGACTTGGGACAGGGGGCGCACCGACGCAGTATTTT

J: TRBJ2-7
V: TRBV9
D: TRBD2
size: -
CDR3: CASSVGVDSGIYEQYF
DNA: TGTGCCAGCAGCGTAGGGGTCGATAGCGGGATCTACGAGCAGTACTTC

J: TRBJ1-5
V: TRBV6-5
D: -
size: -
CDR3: CASTPGVGSGQPQHF
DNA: TGTGCCAGCACCCCAGGTGTGGGGAGTGGGCAGCCCCAGCATTTT

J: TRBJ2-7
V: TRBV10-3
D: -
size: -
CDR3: CAISNLDLSYEQYF
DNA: TGTGCCATCAGTAATCTCGACCTCTCCTACGAGCAGTACTTC

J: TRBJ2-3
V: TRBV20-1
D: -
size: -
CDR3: CSVLRTDTQYF
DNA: TGCAGTGTCCTACGCACAGATACGCAGTATTTT

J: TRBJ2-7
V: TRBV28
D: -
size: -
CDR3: CASRPTEDVSYEQYF
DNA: TGTGCCAGCAGACCCACGGAGGACGTCTCCTACGAGCAGTACTTC

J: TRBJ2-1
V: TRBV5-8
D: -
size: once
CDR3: CASSPRPQGNNEQFF
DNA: TGTGCCAGCTCGCCCCGCCCCCAGGGTAACAATGAGCAGTTCTTC

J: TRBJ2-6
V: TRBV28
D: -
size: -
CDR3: CASSQGPGLSGANVLTF
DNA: TGTGCCAGCAGCCAAGGCCCGGGTCTGTCTGGGGCCAACGTCCTGACTTTC

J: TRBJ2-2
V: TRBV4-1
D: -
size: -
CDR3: CASSQVPNRISTGELFF
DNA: TGCGCCAGCAGCCAAGTCCCGAACAGAATTTCCACCGGGGAGCTGTTTTTT

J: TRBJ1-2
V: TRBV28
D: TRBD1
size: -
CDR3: CASSLGTGTGEGGYTF
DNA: TGTGCCAGCAGTTTGGGAACCGGGACAGGGGAAGGTGGCTACACCTTC

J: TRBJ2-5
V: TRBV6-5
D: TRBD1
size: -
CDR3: CASSQTGGKETQYF
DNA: TGTGCCAGCAGTCAGACAGGGGGTAAAGAGACCCAGTACTTC

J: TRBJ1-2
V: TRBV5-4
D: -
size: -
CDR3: CASSSGPRDGGSYTF
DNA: TGTGCCAGCAGCTCGGGCCCTCGCGATGGGGGTAGCTACACCTTC

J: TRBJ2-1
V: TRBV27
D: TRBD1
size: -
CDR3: CASSPGQGAALLGENNEQFF
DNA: TGTGCCAGCAGTCCTGGGCAGGGGGCGGCTTTACTGGGGGAAAACAATGAGCAGTTCTTC

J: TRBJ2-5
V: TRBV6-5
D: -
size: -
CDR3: CASSLVGGVETQYF
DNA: TGTGCCAGCAGCCTAGTTGGCGGGGTAGAGACCCAGTACTTC

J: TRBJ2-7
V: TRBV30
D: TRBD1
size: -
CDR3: CAGKQGAYEQYF
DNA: TGTGCCGGAAAACAGGGGGCCTACGAGCAGTACTTC

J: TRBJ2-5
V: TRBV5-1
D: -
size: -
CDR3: CASSSGGLVGTQYF
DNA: TGCGCCAGCAGCTCCGGTGGGCTGGTGGGGACCCAGTACTTC

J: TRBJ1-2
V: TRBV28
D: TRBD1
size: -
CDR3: CASKRVGQGDGYTF
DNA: TGTGCCAGCAAACGGGTAGGACAGGGCGATGGCTACACCTTC

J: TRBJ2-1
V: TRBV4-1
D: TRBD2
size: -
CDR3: CASSQVAGGLDEQFF
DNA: TGCGCCAGCAGCCAAGTAGCGGGAGGGCTGGATGAGCAGTTCTTC

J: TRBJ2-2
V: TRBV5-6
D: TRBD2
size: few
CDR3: CASSYGLVGNGELFF
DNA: TGTGCCAGCAGCTACGGACTAGTAGGGAACGGGGAGCTGTTTTTT

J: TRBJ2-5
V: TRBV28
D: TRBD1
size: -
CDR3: CASLYRGLGTQYF
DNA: TGTGCCAGCCTTTACAGGGGTCTTGGGACCCAGTACTTC

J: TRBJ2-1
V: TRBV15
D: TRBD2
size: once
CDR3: CATSPKREGVNKQFF
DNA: TGTGCCACCAGCCCAAAGCGGGAGGGTGTGAATAAACAGTTCTTC

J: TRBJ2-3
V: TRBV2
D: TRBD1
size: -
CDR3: CASSGGTGRADTQYF
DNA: TGTGCCAGCAGTGGAGGGACAGGGAGGGCAGATACGCAGTATTTT

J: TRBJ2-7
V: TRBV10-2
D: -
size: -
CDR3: CASSPRGPVNEQYF
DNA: TGCGCCAGCAGCCCCCGAGGGCCGGTTAACGAGCAGTACTTC

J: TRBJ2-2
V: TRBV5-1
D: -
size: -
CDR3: CASSPPLGQKNTGELFF
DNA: TGCGCCAGCAGCCCGCCCCTAGGACAGAAGAACACCGGGGAGCTGTTTTTT

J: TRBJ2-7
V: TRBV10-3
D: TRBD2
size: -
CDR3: CAISESGPASGYEQYF
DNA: TGTGCCATCAGTGAGTCCGGGCCGGCTAGCGGTTACGAGCAGTACTTC

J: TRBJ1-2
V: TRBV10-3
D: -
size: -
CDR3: CAISQTGSYGYTF
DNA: TGTGCCATCAGTCAGACAGGAAGCTATGGCTACACCTTC

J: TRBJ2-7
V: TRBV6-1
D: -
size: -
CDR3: CASRASGNSYEQYF
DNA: TGTGCCAGCAGAGCATCAGGGAACTCCTACGAGCAGTACTTC

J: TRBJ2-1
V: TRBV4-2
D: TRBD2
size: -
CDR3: CASSQDLAGGGYNEQFF
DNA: TGTGCCAGCAGCCAAGATCTAGCGGGAGGGGGATACAATGAGCAGTTCTTC

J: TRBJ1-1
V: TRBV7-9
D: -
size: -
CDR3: CASSLLRGKAEAFF
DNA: TGTGCCAGCAGCTTACTTCGGGGGAAGGCTGAAGCTTTCTTT

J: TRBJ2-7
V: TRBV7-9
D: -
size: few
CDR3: CASSSSNWAGNEQYF
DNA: TGTGCCAGCAGCTCCTCGAACTGGGCAGGCAACGAGCAGTACTTC

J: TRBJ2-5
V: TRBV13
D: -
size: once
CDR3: CASSLGTGLETQYF
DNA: TGTGCCAGCAGCTTAGGGACAGGTTTGGAGACCCAGTACTTC

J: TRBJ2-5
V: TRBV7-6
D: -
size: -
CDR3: CASSERGLPEETQYF
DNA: TGTGCCAGCAGCGAAAGGGGACTCCCTGAGGAGACCCAGTACTTC

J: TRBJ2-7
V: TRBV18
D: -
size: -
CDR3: CASSPRNAGAHEQYF
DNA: TGTGCCAGCTCACCACGAAATGCGGGGGCCCACGAGCAGTACTTC